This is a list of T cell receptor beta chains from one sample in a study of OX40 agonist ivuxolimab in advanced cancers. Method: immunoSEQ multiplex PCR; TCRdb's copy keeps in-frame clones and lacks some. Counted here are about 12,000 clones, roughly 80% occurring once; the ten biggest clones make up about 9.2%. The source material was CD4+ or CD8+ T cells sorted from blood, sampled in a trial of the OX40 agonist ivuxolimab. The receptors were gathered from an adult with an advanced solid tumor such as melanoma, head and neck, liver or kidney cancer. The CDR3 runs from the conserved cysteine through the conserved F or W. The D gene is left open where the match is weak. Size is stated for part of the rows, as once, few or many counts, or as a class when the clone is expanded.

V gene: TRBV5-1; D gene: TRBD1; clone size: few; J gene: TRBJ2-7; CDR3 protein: CASSLNRGTYEQYF; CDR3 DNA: TGCGCCAGCAGCTTGAACAGGGGGACCTACGAGCAGTACTTC
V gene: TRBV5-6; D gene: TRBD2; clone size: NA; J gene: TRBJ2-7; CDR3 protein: CASSPALSGGYEQYF; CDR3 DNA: TGTGCCAGCAGCCCCGCCTTAAGCGGGGGGTACGAGCAGTACTTC
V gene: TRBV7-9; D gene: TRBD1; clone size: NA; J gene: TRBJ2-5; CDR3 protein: CASSPPDRGQETQYF; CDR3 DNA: TGTGCCAGCAGCCCCCCGGACAGGGGTCAAGAGACCCAGTACTTC
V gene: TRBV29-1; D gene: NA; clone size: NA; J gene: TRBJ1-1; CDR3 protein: CSVGGAEGTEAFF; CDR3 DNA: TGCAGCGTTGGGGGGGCTGAGGGCACTGAAGCTTTCTTT
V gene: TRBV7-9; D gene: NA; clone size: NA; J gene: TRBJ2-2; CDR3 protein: CASSPPPRLAYTGELFF; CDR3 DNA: TGTGCCAGCAGCCCCCCCCCGCGGCTAGCGTACACCGGGGAGCTGTTTTTT
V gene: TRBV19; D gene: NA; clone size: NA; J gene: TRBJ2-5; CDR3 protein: CASSIGAGSETQYF; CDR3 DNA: TGTGCCAGTAGTATAGGGGCAGGGTCCGAGACCCAGTACTTC
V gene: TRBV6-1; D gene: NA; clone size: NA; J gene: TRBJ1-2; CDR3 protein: CASSERTGTPNYGYTF; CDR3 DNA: TGTGCCAGCAGTGAAAGGACGGGGACACCTAACTATGGCTACACCTTC
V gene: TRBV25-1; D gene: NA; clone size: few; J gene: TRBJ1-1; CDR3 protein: CASSEHPDIEAFF; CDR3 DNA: TGTGCCAGCAGTGAACACCCGGACATTGAAGCTTTCTTT
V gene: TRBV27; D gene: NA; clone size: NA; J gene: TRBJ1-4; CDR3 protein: CASSFRLQHEKLFF; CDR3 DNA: TGTGCCAGCAGTTTCCGTCTGCAACATGAAAAACTGTTTTTT
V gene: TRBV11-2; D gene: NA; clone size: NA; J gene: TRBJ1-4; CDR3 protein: CASSPRGEETNEKLFF; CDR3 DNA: TGTGCCAGCAGCCCCCGTGGGGAGGAGACTAATGAAAAACTGTTTTTT
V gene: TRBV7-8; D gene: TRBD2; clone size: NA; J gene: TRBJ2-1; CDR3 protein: CASSLGLAGGPYNEQFF; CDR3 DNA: TGTGCCAGCAGCTTAGGGTTGGCGGGGGGGCCCTACAATGAGCAGTTCTTC
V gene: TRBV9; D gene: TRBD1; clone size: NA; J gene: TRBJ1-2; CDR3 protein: CASSAQDREADGYTF; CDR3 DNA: TGTGCCAGCAGCGCCCAAGACAGGGAGGCTGATGGCTACACCTTC
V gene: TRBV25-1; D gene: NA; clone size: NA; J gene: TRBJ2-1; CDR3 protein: CASSEVRAGHKGNEQFF; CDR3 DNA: TGTGCCAGCAGTGAAGTAAGAGCAGGTCATAAAGGGAATGAGCAGTTCTTC
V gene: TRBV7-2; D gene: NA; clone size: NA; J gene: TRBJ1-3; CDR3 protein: CASSLGGGFTGNTIYF; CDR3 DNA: TGTGCCAGCAGCTTAGGTGGGGGCTTTACTGGAAACACCATATATTTT
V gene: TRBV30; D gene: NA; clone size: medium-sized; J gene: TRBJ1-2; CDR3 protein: CAWNPGTDYGYTF; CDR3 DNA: TGTGCCTGGAATCCGGGAACAGACTATGGCTACACCTTC
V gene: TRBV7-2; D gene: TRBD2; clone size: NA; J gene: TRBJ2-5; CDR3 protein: CASSLVFLAGAQETQYF; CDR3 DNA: TGTGCCAGCAGCTTAGTCTTCTTAGCGGGGGCCCAAGAGACCCAGTACTTC
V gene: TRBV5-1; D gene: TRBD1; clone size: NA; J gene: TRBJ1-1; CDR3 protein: CASSLEGLGQAPFF; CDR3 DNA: TGCGCCAGCAGCTTGGAAGGGTTGGGACAGGCACCTTTCTTT
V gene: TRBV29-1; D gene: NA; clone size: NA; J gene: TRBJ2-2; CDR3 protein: CSVKPANTGELFF; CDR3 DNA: TGCAGCGTTAAGCCGGCGAACACCGGGGAGCTGTTTTTT
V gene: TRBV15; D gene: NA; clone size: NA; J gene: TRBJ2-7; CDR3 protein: CATSRDRVEQYF; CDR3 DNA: TGTGCCACCAGCAGAGATCGGGTCGAGCAGTACTTC
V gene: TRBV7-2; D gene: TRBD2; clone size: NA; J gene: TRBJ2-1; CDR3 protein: CASSFGSGGANEQFF; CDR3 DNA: TGTGCCAGCAGCTTTGGAAGCGGGGGGGCGAATGAGCAGTTCTTC
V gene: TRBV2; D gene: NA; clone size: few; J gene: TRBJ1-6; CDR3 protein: CASMLDSYNSPLHF; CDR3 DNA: TGTGCCAGCATGCTCGATAGCTATAATTCACCCCTCCACTTT
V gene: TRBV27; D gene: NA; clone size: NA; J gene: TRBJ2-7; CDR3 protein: CASSLSQGPIYEQYF; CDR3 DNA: TGTGCCAGCAGTTTATCGCAGGGGCCCATCTACGAGCAGTACTTC
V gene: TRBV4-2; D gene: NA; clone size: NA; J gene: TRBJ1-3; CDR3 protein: CASSFGTGGNTIYF; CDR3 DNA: TGTGCCAGCAGCTTCGGGACGGGGGGAAACACCATATATTTT
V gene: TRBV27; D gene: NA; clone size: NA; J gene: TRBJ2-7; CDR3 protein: CASSPRLTHYEQYF; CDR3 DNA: TGTGCCAGCAGTCCCAGATTGACCCACTACGAGCAGTACTTC
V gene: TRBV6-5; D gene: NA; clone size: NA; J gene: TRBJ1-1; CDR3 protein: CASSYRPGQGVPEAFF; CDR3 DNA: TGTGCCAGCAGTTACAGGCCGGGACAAGGCGTACCTGAAGCTTTCTTT
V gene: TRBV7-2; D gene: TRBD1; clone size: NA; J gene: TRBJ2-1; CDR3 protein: CASSPTTGAESHEQFF; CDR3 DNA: TGTGCCAGCAGCCCTACCACAGGGGCGGAGAGTCATGAGCAGTTCTTC
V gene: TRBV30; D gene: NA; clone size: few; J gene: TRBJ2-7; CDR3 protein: CAWSVMAANAYEQYF; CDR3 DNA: TGTGCCTGGAGTGTAATGGCAGCCAACGCCTACGAGCAGTACTTC
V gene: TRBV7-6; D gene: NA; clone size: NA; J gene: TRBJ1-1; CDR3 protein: CASSLALTPSGRGNTEAFF; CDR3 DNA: TGTGCCAGCAGCTTAGCGTTAACCCCCTCTGGCCGGGGGAACACTGAAGCTTTCTTT
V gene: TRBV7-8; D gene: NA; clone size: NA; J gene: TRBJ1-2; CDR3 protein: CASSLAHQTTGYSRGYTF; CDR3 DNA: TGTGCCAGCAGCTTAGCGCATCAAACTACAGGGTATTCTCGCGGCTACACCTTC
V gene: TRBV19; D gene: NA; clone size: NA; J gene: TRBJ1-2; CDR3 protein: CASSIWNGEGYTF; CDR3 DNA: TGTGCCAGTAGTATATGGAACGGGGAAGGCTACACCTTC
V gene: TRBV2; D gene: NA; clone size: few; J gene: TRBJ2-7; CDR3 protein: CASRQQGGAYEQYF; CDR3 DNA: TGTGCCAGCAGACAACAGGGAGGGGCCTACGAGCAGTACTTC
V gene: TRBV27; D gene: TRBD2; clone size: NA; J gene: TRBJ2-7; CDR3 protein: CASSLITTSGGIYEQYF; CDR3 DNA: TGTGCCAGCAGTTTAATCACAACTAGCGGGGGAATCTACGAGCAGTACTTC
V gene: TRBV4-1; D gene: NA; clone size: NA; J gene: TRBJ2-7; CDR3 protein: CASSSLYEQYF; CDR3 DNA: TGCGCCAGCAGCTCACTCTACGAGCAGTACTTC
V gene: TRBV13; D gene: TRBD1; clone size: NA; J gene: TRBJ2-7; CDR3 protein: CASGTGGVYEQYF; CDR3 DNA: TGTGCCAGCGGGACAGGAGGGGTCTACGAGCAGTACTTC